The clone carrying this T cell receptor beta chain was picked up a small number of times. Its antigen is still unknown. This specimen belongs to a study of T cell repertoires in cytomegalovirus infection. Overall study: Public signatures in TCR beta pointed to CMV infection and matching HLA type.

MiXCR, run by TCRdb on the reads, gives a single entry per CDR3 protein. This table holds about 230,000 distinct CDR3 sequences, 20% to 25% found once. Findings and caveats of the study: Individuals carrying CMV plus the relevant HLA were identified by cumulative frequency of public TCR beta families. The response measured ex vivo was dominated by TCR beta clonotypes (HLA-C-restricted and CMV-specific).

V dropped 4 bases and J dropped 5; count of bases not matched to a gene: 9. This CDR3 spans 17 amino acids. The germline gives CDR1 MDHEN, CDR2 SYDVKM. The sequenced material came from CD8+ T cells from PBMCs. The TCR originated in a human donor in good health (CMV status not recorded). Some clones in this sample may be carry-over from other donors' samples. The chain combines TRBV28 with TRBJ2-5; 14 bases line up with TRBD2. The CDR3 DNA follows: TGTGCCAGCAGTTCCGGGACTAGCGGGGGCCCAGGCGAGACCCAGTACTTC. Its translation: CASSSGTSGGPGETQYF.